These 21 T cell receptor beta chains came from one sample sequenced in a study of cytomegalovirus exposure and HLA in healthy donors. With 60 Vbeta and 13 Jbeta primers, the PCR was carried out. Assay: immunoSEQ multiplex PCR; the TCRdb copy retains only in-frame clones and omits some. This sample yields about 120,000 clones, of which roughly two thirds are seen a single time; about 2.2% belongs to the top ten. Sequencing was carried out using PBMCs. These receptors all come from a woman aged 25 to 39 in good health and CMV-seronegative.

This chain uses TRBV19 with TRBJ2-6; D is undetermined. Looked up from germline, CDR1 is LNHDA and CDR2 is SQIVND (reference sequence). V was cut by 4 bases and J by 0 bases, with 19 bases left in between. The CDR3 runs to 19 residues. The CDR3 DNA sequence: TGTGCCAGTAGTACCGCCGCTGGGCCCGGCTACTCTGGGGCCAACGTCCTGACTTTC. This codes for CASSTAAGPGYSGANVLTF.

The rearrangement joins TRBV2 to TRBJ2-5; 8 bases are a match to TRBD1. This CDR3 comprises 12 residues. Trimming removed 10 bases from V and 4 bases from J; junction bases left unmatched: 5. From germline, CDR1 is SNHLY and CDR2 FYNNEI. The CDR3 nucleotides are TGTGCCAACAGCGGACAGGGAGAGACCCAGTACTTC. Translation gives CANSGQGETQYF.

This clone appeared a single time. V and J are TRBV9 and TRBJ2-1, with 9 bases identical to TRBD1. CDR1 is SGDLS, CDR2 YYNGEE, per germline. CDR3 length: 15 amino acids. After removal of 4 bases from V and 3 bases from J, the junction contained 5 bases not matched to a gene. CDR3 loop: CASSSGTGNYNEQFF. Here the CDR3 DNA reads TGTGCCAGCAGCTCCGGGACAGGGAACTACAATGAGCAGTTCTTC.

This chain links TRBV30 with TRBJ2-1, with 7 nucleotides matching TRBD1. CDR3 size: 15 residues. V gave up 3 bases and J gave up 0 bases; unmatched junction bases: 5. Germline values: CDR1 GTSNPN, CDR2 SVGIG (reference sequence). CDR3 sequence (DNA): TGTGCCTGGAGGGGGGACAGTTTCTCCTACAATGAGCAGTTCTTC. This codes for CAWRGDSFSYNEQFF.

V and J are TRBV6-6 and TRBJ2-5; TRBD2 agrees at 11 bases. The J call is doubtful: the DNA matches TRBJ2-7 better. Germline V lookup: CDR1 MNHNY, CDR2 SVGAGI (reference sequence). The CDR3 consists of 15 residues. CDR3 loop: CASSQRLAGLYEQYF. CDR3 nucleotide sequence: TGTGCCAGCAGTCAACGACTAGCGGGACTCTACGAGCAGTACTTC.

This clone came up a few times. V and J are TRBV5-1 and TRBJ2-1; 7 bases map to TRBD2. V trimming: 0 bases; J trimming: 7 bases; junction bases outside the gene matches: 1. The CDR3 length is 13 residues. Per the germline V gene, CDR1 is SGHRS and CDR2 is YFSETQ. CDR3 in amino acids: CASSLGLANEQFF. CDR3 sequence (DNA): TGCGCCAGCAGCTTGGGACTAGCAAATGAGCAGTTCTTC.

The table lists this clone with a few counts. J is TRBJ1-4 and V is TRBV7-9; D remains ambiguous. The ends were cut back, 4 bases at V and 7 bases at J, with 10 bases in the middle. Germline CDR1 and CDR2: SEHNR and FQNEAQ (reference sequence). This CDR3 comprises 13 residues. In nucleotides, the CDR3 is TGTGCCAGCAGCTCTCAAGGAGGTGAAAAACTGTTTTTT. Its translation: CASSSQGGEKLFF.

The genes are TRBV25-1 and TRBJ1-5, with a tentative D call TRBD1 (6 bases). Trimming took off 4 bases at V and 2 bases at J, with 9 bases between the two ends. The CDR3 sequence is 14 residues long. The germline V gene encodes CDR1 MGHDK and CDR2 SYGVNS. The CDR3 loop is CASSGRQGNQPQHF. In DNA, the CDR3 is TGTGCCAGCAGTGGTCGACAGGGCAATCAGCCCCAGCATTTT.

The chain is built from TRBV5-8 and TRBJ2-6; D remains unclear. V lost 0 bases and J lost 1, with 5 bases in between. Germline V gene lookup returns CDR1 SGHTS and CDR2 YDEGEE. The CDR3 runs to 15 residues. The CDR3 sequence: CASSLAGSGANVLTF. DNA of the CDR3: TGTGCCAGCAGCTTGGCCGGGTCTGGGGCCAACGTCCTGACTTTC.

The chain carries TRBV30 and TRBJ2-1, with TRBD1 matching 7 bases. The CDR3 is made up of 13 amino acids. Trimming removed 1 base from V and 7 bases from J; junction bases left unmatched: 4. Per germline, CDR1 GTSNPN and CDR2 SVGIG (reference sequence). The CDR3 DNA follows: TGTGCCTGGAGTGCCATGACAGGGAATGAGCAGTTCTTC. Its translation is CAWSAMTGNEQFF.

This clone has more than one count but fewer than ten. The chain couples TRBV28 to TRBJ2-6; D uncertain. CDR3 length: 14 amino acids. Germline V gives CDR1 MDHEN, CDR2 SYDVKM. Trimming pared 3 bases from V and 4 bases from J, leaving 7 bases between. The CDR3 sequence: CASSFPQGANVLTF. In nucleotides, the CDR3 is TGTGCCAGCAGTTTCCCCCAAGGGGCCAACGTCCTGACTTTC.

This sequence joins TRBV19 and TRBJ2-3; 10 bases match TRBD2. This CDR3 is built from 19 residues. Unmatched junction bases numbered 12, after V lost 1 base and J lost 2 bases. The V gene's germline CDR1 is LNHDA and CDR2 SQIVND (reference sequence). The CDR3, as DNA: TGTGCCAGTAGTATAGTTGGCTTGGCTAGCGGGAGTCCCACAGATACGCAGTATTTT. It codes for CASSIVGLASGSPTDTQYF.

The CDR3 bases are TGTGCTAGTGGTTTTGAAACAGGGACAGGGCTGCGAAATGAGCAGTTCTTC. This encodes CASGFETGTGLRNEQFF. The chain joins TRBV12-5 to TRBJ2-1; 9 positions agree with TRBD1. J lost 7 bases, V lost 3 bases, and 13 bases had no gene match. The CDR3 totals 17 residues. Germline CDR1 and CDR2: LGHNT and FRNRAP.

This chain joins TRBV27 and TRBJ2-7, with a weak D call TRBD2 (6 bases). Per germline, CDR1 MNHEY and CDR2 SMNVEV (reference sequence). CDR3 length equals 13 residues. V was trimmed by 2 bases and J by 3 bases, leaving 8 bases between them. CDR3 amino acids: CASSLAGSYEQYF. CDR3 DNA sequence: TGTGCCAGCAGTTTAGCGGGGAGCTACGAGCAGTACTTC.

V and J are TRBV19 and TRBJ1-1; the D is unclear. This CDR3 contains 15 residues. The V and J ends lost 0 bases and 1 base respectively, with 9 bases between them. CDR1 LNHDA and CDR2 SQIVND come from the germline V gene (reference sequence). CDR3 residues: CASSIDEKKNTEAFF. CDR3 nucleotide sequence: TGTGCCAGTAGTATAGATGAGAAAAAGAACACTGAAGCTTTCTTT.

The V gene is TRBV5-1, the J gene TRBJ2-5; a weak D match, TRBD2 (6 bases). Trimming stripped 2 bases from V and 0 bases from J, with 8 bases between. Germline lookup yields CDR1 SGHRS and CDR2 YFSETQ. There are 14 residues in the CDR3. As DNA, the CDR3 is TGCGCCAGCAGCTTCGGGAGCTACCAAGAGACCCAGTACTTC. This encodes CASSFGSYQETQYF. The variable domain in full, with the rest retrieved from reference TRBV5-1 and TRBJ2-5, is KAGVTQTPRYLIKTRGQQVTLSCSPISGHRSVSWYQQTPGQGLQFLFEYFSETQRNKGNFPGRFSGRQFSNSRSEMNVSTLELGDSALYLCASSFGSYQETQYFGPGTRLLVL.

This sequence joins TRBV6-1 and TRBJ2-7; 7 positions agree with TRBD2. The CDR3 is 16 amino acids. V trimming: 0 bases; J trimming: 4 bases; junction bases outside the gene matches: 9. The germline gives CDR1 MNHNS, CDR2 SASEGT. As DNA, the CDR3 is TGTGCCAGCAGTGAAGCGGGGCAGGCCGGGAGGTACGAGCAGTACTTC. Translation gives CASSEAGQAGRYEQYF.

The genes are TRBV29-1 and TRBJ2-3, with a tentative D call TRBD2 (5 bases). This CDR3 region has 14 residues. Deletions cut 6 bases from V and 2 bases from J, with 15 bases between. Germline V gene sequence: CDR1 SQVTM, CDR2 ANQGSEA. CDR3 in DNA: TGCAGCGTAATGAAGACTATCCCCACAGATACGCAGTATTTT. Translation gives CSVMKTIPTDTQYF.

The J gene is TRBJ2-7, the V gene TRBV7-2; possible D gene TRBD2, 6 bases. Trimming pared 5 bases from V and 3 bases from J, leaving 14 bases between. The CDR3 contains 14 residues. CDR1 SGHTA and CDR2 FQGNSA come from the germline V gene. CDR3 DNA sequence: TGTGCCAGCAGCGTTAGCGGAGGGGACTACGAGCAGTACTTC. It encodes CASSVSGGDYEQYF.

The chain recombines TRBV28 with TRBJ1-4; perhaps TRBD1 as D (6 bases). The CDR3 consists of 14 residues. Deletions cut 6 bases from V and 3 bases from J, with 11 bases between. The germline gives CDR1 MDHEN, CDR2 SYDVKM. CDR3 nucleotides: TGTGCCAGCAGGCCTTACAGGGCTAATGAAAAACTGTTTTTT. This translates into CASRPYRANEKLFF.

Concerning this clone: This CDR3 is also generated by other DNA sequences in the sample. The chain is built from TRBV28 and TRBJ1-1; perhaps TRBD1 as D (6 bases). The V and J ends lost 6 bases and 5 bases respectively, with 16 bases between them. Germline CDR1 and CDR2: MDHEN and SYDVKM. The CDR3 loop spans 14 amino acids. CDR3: CASSLGGGRTEAFF. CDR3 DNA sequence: TGTGCCAGCAGCCTGGGAGGGGGTAGGACTGAAGCTTTCTTT.